This entry lists 19 T cell receptor beta chains sequenced from one sample in a study of blood T cell repertoires in COVID-19. Repertoires were generated with immunoSEQ multiplex PCR, while TCRdb's copy carries only in-frame clones and drops some. The sample comprises roughly 290,000 clones, around 82% of which are singletons, and roughly 14% rests with the top ten. Sequencing was carried out using peripheral blood. The receptor source for this set is a person aged 65 to 85 with COVID-19, enrolled during active disease.

This clone was picked up one time. This chain links TRBV27 with TRBJ1-4; no reliable D call. The CDR3 has 14 amino acids. The V end was cut by 4 bases, the J end by 9 bases, with 15 bases between. The V gene's germline CDR1 is MNHEY and CDR2 SMNVEV (reference sequence). This chain's CDR3 is CASSSATINQKLFF. The CDR3 DNA follows: TGTGCCAGCAGTTCTGCTACGATAAACCAAAAACTGTTTTTT.

The gene calls are TRBV5-4 and TRBJ2-2; TRBD1 aligns across 8 bases. CDR1 SGHNT and CDR2 YYREEE come from the germline V gene (reference sequence). The J segment lost 4 bases and the V segment lost 3 bases, leaving 5 bases of the junction unmatched. CDR3 size: 15 residues. The CDR3 reads CASSSGGTVTGELFF. Written as DNA, the CDR3 is TGTGCCAGCAGCTCAGGGGGCACCGTCACCGGGGAGCTGTTTTTT.

This sequence joins TRBV28 and TRBJ1-2; D remains ambiguous. The CDR3 contains 13 residues. Per the germline V gene, CDR1 is MDHEN and CDR2 is SYDVKM. The V end lost 7 bases, the J end lost 4 bases, and 13 bases lay between the germline ends. The CDR3 here is CASTAAGIYGYTF. Here the CDR3 DNA reads TGTGCCAGCACTGCTGCGGGGATCTATGGCTACACCTTC.

The chain is built from TRBV4-2 and TRBJ1-6; TRBD1 matches 9 bases. Germline trimming cut 2 bases from V and 5 bases from J; bases unmatched to any gene: 7. The CDR3 has 17 residues. Per germline, CDR1 LGHNA and CDR2 YNFKEQ. For the CDR3, the DNA is TGTGCCAGCAGCCAATCCCCGGGACAGGGCCATAATTCACCCCTCCACTTT. As protein: CASSQSPGQGHNSPLHF.

The V and J genes are TRBV27 and TRBJ1-2; no firm D call. Trimming shortened V by 8 bases and J by 4 bases, and 17 bases separated the two germline ends. The CDR3 is 14 amino acids. Germline V lookup: CDR1 MNHEY, CDR2 SMNVEV (reference sequence). CDR3 in amino acids: CASLSLPGGYGYTF. Written as DNA, the CDR3 is TGTGCCAGCTTATCACTCCCAGGAGGCTATGGCTACACCTTC.

On this clone: The sample holds other DNA sequences that translate to the same CDR3. The J gene is TRBJ2-7, the V gene TRBV19; possibly TRBD1 for D (5 bases). The germline gives CDR1 LNHDA, CDR2 SQIVND (reference sequence). The CDR3 loop spans 13 amino acids. V was trimmed by 1 base and J by 6 bases, leaving 10 bases between them. The CDR3 reads CASSIARVGEQYF. The CDR3 region has the DNA TGTGCCAGTAGTATAGCCAGGGTGGGCGAGCAGTACTTC. Together with reference TRBV19 and TRBJ2-7, the CDR3 gives the full variable domain: DGGITQSPKYLFRKEGQNVTLSCEQNLNHDAMYWYRQDPGQGLRLIYYSQIVNDFQKGDIAEGYSVSREKKESFPLTVTSAQKNPTAFYLCASSIARVGEQYFGPGTRLTVT.

This clone was recorded a few times. This chain joins TRBV18 and TRBJ1-4; the match to TRBD1 covers 7 bases. Looked up from germline, CDR1 is KGHSH and CDR2 is LQKENI. This CDR3 is built from 15 residues. V shed 5 bases, J shed 1 base, and the junction held 4 bases outside the gene matches. The CDR3: CASSSSGGTNEKLFF. The CDR3 coding sequence is TGTGCCAGCTCATCGTCAGGGGGAACTAATGAAAAACTGTTTTTT.

This rearrangement joins TRBV11-3 to TRBJ2-3; TRBD2 agrees at 11 bases. The J segment lost 5 bases and the V segment lost 3 bases, leaving 4 bases of the junction unmatched. The CDR3 has 15 residues. Per the germline V gene, CDR1 is SGHNT and CDR2 is YENEEA. CDR3 coding DNA: TGTGCCAGCAGCTTGGGACTAGCGGAGGGAGATACGCAGTATTTT. Translated: CASSLGLAEGDTQYF. Looking up the rest from reference TRBV11-3 and TRBJ2-3 gives the full variable domain: EAGVVQSPRYKIIEKKQPVAFWCNPISGHNTLYWYLQNLGQGPELLIRYENEEAVDDSQLPKDRFSAERLKGVDSTLKIQPAELGDSAVYLCASSLGLAEGDTQYFGPGTRLTVL.

This clone was detected a few times. CDR3 DNA sequence: TGCAGTGCTAGTTGGGGTGGGGAACAGACTATCAATCAGCCCCAGCATTTT. Protein sequence: CSASWGGEQTINQPQHF. The V and J genes are TRBV20-1 and TRBJ1-5; D gene unclear. This CDR3 has 17 residues. The ends were cut back, 3 bases at V and 3 bases at J, with 21 bases in the middle. CDR1 DFQATT and CDR2 SNEGSKA come from the germline V gene (reference sequence).

This clone has only a few counts. The chain employs TRBV3-1 (or the pseudogene TRBV3-2) and TRBJ2-2, with 9 bases fitting TRBD2. CDR3 size: 16 residues. J gave up 1 base and V 3 bases, and 3 bases lay outside the gene matches. Germline CDR1 is LGHDT and CDR2 is YNNKEL (reference sequence). In DNA form, the CDR3 reads TGTGCCAGCAGCCAGCGACTAGCGGTGAACACCGGGGAGCTGTTTTTT. It encodes CASSQRLAVNTGELFF.

The CDR3 sequence: CASSNEVVSENHSYNEQFF. As DNA, the CDR3 is TGTGCCAGCAGCAATGAGGTTGTTTCAGAAAACCACTCCTACAATGAGCAGTTCTTC. The rearrangement joins TRBV21-1 to TRBJ2-1; the D segment call TRBD2 is taken from the table without a DNA check. TRBV21-1 is marked as a pseudogene. The CDR3 has 19 amino acids.

The chain uses TRBV7-9 and TRBJ2-1, with 7 bases identical to TRBD1. Germline CDR1 and CDR2: SEHNR and FQNEAQ (reference sequence). Trimming took 5 bases from V and 12 from J; bases not matched to a gene: 13. This CDR3 contains 14 residues. The CDR3 loop is CASSQGGGPQGQFF. CDR3 nucleotides: TGTGCCAGCAGCCAAGGGGGCGGGCCGCAGGGGCAGTTCTTC.

The J gene is TRBJ1-5, the V gene TRBV5-6; D is undetermined. The CDR3 covers 16 residues. V was shortened by 1 base and J by 4 bases, with 15 bases between the two germline ends. CDR1 SGHDT and CDR2 YYEEEE come from the germline V gene. CDR3 DNA: TGTGCCAGCAGCTTGATGGGCCAACGAAATAATCAGCCCCAGCATTTT. It specifies CASSLMGQRNNQPQHF.

There are a few counts of this clone. The J gene is TRBJ2-1, the V gene TRBV19, with D tentatively TRBD1 (6 bases). V was cut by 5 bases and J by 6 bases, with 14 bases left in between. Per the germline V gene, CDR1 is LNHDA and CDR2 is SQIVND (reference sequence). There are 14 residues in the CDR3. CDR3 sequence: CASSLLQGSNEQFF. In nucleotides, the CDR3 is TGTGCCAGTAGTCTACTACAGGGTTCCAATGAGCAGTTCTTC.

This chain links TRBV23-1 with TRBJ1-2, with unresolved D. TRBV23-1 is marked as an open reading frame, function uncertain. Trimming took off 4 bases at V and 7 bases at J, with 13 bases between the two ends. The CDR3 covers 13 residues. CDR3: CASSPPARPGYTF. DNA for the CDR3: TGCGCCAGCAGTCCCCCCGCCAGGCCTGGCTACACCTTC.

V is TRBV18 and J is TRBJ2-1, with 7 bases aligning to TRBD2. Trimming at V came to 0 bases and at J to 0 bases, leaving 11 bases not matched to a gene. The CDR3 runs to 19 residues. Germline assignment: CDR1 KGHSH and CDR2 LQKENI. As DNA, the CDR3 is TGTGCCAGCTCACCACCGTCCCTCAGGACTAGAAGCTCCTACAATGAGCAGTTCTTC. It specifies CASSPPSLRTRSSYNEQFF.

The chain is built from TRBV7-2 and TRBJ1-3; D is ambiguous. This CDR3 is 16 amino acids long. The ends were cut back, 4 bases at V and 3 bases at J, with 16 bases in the middle. CDR1 is SGHTA, CDR2 FQGNSA, per germline. Here the CDR3 reads CASSWPEVGLGNTIYF. The CDR3, as DNA: TGTGCCAGCAGCTGGCCGGAAGTCGGACTTGGAAACACCATATATTTT.

The chain joins TRBV6-4 to TRBJ1-2; TRBD1 agrees at 7 bases. This CDR3 is built from 16 residues. From germline, CDR1 is MRHNA and CDR2 SNTAGT. V shed 0 bases and J 4 bases; nucleotides not matched to a gene: 8. The CDR3 DNA reads as TGTGCCAGCAGTGACTCGAACAGGGGCGGAAGCTATGGCTACACCTTC. It codes for CASSDSNRGGSYGYTF.

J is TRBJ2-1 and V is TRBV7-3; D is perhaps TRBD1 (5 bases). V gave up 5 bases and J gave up 4 bases, with 15 bases separating them. The CDR3 consists of 15 residues. Germline CDR1 SGHTA, CDR2 FQGTGA. CDR3 nucleotide sequence: TGTGCCAGCAGCCGCGCGGCAGGGTCTTACAATGAGCAGTTCTTC. This codes for CASSRAAGSYNEQFF.